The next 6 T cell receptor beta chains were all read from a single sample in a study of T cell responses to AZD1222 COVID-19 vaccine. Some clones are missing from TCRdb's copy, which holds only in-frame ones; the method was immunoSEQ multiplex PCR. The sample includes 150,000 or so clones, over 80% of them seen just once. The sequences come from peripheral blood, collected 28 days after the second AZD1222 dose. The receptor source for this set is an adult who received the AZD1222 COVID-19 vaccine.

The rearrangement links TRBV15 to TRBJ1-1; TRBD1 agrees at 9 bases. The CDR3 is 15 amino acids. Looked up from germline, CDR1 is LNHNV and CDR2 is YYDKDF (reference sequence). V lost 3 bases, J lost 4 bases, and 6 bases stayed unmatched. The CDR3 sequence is CATSRPGQGSTEAFF. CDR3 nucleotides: TGTGCCACCAGCAGGCCGGGACAGGGATCCACTGAAGCTTTCTTT.

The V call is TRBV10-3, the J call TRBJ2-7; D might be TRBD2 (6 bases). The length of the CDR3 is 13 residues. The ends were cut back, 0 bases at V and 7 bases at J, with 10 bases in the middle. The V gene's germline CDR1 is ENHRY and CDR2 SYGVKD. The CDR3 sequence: CAISESAGREQYF. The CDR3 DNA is TGTGCCATCAGTGAGTCGGCAGGGAGGGAGCAGTACTTC.

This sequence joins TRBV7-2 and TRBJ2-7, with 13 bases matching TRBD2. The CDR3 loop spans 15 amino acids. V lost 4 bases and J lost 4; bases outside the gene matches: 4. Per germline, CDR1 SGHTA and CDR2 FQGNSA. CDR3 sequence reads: CASSSRTSGGYEQYF. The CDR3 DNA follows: TGTGCCAGCAGCTCCCGGACTAGCGGGGGATACGAGCAGTACTTC.

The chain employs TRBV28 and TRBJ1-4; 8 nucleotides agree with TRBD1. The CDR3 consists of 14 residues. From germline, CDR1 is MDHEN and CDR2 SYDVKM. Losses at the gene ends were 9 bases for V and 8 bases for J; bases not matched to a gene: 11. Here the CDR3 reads CASKPGQGVEKLFF. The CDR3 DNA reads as TGTGCCAGTAAACCCGGACAGGGAGTAGAAAAACTGTTTTTT. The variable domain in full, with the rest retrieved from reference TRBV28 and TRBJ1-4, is DVKVTQSSRYLVKRTGEKVFLECVQDMDHENMFWYRQDPGLGLRLIYFSYDVKMKEKGDIPEGYSVSREKKERFSLILESASTNQTSMYLCASKPGQGVEKLFFGSGTQLSVL.

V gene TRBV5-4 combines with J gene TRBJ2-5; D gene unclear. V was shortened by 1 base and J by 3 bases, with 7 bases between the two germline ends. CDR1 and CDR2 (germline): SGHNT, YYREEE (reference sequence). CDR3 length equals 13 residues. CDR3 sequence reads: CASSLTDEETQYF. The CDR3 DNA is TGTGCCAGCAGCTTGACGGACGAAGAGACCCAGTACTTC.

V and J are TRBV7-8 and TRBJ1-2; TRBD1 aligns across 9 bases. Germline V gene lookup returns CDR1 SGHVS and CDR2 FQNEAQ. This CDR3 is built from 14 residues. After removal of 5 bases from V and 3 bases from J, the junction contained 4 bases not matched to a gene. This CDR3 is CASSPGDRDYGYTF. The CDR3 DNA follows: TGTGCCAGCAGCCCTGGGGACAGGGACTATGGCTACACCTTC. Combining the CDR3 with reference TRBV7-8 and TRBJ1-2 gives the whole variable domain GAGVSQSPRYKVAKRGQDVALRCDPISGHVSLFWYQQALGQGPEFLTYFQNEAQLDKSGLPSDRFFAERPEGSVSTLKIQRTQQEDSAVYLCASSPGDRDYGYTFGSGTRLTVV.